A selection of T cell receptor beta chains follows, all from one sample in a study of blood T cell repertoires in COVID-19. Profiling relied on immunoSEQ multiplex PCR, and the TCRdb table lists in-frame clones only, not all of them. In the table there are 60,000 to 95,000 clones, about 88% of which are singletons. What was sequenced was peripheral blood. Every receptor here comes from an elderly woman with active or convalescent COVID-19. Each CDR3 is given with its conserved first and last residue. D genes are given only for firm matches. Clone size, where shown, is once, few, many, or a class for clones that have expanded.

v_call: TRBV6-2/TRBV6-3
d_call: .
clone_size: .
j_call: TRBJ1-5
cdr3_length: 15
cdr3_nt: TGTGCCAGCAGTTACTCACACACAGGCGCTCAGCCCCAGCATTTT
cdr3_aa: CASSYSHTGAQPQHF

v_call: TRBV6-5
d_call: .
clone_size: .
j_call: TRBJ1-1
cdr3_length: 14
cdr3_nt: TGTGCCAGCAGTTACGAAGGCGGGGGCACTGAAGCTTTCTTT
cdr3_aa: CASSYEGGGTEAFF

v_call: TRBV5-4
d_call: .
clone_size: .
j_call: TRBJ1-3
cdr3_length: 15
cdr3_nt: TGTGCCAGCAGCCTCCCAGGGGTCGGTGGAAACACCATATATTTT
cdr3_aa: CASSLPGVGGNTIYF

v_call: TRBV28
d_call: .
clone_size: .
j_call: TRBJ1-1
cdr3_length: 17
cdr3_nt: TGTGCCAGCAGCTCCTCGGGCGGGGGACGGTTCGAAGCTGAAGCTTTCTTT
cdr3_aa: CASSSSGGGRFEAEAFF

v_call: TRBV2
d_call: .
clone_size: .
j_call: TRBJ1-3
cdr3_length: 14
cdr3_nt: TGTGCCAGCAGTTCAGGATACTCTGGAAACACCATATATTTT
cdr3_aa: CASSSGYSGNTIYF

v_call: TRBV7-2
d_call: .
clone_size: .
j_call: TRBJ2-7
cdr3_length: 14
cdr3_nt: TGTGCCAGCAGCCCTAGGGGGGGGGCCTACGAGCAGTACTTC
cdr3_aa: CASSPRGGAYEQYF

v_call: TRBV11-2
d_call: TRBD1
clone_size: .
j_call: TRBJ1-1
cdr3_length: 15
cdr3_nt: TGTGCCAGCAGCTTGGGGACAGGGGGCCGTACTGAAGCTTTCTTT
cdr3_aa: CASSLGTGGRTEAFF

v_call: TRBV6-2/TRBV6-3
d_call: TRBD2
clone_size: .
j_call: TRBJ2-3
cdr3_length: 14
cdr3_nt: TGTGCCAGCAGCCTCAGACTAGCACCAGATACGCAGTATTTT
cdr3_aa: CASSLRLAPDTQYF

v_call: TRBV18
d_call: TRBD1
clone_size: .
j_call: TRBJ1-5
cdr3_length: 16
cdr3_nt: TGTGCCAGCTCACCGGGGACAGGGAGCAGCAATCAGCCCCAGCATTTT
cdr3_aa: CASSPGTGSSNQPQHF

v_call: TRBV19
d_call: .
clone_size: .
j_call: TRBJ2-5
cdr3_length: 15
cdr3_nt: TGTGCCAGTAGTCCTTGGGGACAAAGCCAAGAGACCCAGTACTTC
cdr3_aa: CASSPWGQSQETQYF

v_call: TRBV19
d_call: TRBD1
clone_size: .
j_call: TRBJ1-4
cdr3_length: 15
cdr3_nt: TGTGCCACCCAGACAGGGTATGGGAGTAATGGAAAACTGTTTTTT
cdr3_aa: CATQTGYGSNGKLFF

v_call: TRBV3-1/TRBV3-2
d_call: TRBD1
clone_size: .
j_call: TRBJ1-5
cdr3_length: 19
cdr3_nt: TGTGCCAGCAGCCAAGATGGGACAGTGAAAAACGGTGGCAATCAGCCCCAGCATTTT
cdr3_aa: CASSQDGTVKNGGNQPQHF

v_call: TRBV27
d_call: TRBD2
clone_size: .
j_call: TRBJ2-1
cdr3_length: 15
cdr3_nt: TGTGCCAGCAGTCCATCCCGGGCCTCGGGGGGGGAGCAGTTCTTC
cdr3_aa: CASSPSRASGGEQFF

v_call: TRBV4-3
d_call: .
clone_size: .
j_call: TRBJ1-2
cdr3_length: 15
cdr3_nt: TGCGCCAGCAGCCAGGAGGACAGTATAATATATGGCTACACCTTC
cdr3_aa: CASSQEDSIIYGYTF

v_call: TRBV4-3
d_call: .
clone_size: .
j_call: TRBJ2-3
cdr3_length: 17
cdr3_nt: TGCGCCAGCAGCCAAGCCCAAGCGGGTCACGTCACAGATACGCAGTATTTT
cdr3_aa: CASSQAQAGHVTDTQYF

v_call: TRBV7-8
d_call: TRBD1
clone_size: few
j_call: TRBJ2-6
cdr3_length: 19
cdr3_nt: TGTGCCAGCAGCTTCCAGGCGACAGGGGTCTTCTCTGGGGCCAACGTCCTGACTTTC
cdr3_aa: CASSFQATGVFSGANVLTF

v_call: TRBV27
d_call: .
clone_size: .
j_call: TRBJ1-3
cdr3_length: 16
cdr3_nt: TGTGCCAGCAGTCCCCAACCCGAGATTCCTGGAAACACCATATATTTT
cdr3_aa: CASSPQPEIPGNTIYF

v_call: TRBV29-1
d_call: .
clone_size: .
j_call: TRBJ2-7
cdr3_length: 13
cdr3_nt: TGCAGCGTTGTCTTCCAGGGGTCCTACGAGCAGTACTTC
cdr3_aa: CSVVFQGSYEQYF

v_call: TRBV7-2
d_call: .
clone_size: .
j_call: TRBJ2-7
cdr3_length: 14
cdr3_nt: TGTGCCAGCACCGGGACACTGAGCTCCTACGAGCAGTACTTC
cdr3_aa: CASTGTLSSYEQYF

v_call: TRBV18
d_call: TRBD1
clone_size: .
j_call: TRBJ2-2
cdr3_length: 15
cdr3_nt: TGTGCCAGCTCACCACGGTTAGGGGGCTCCGGGGAGCTGTTTTTT
cdr3_aa: CASSPRLGGSGELFF

v_call: TRBV6-5
d_call: TRBD2
clone_size: .
j_call: TRBJ2-7
cdr3_length: 14
cdr3_nt: TGTGCCAGCAGGACCGGACTAGCGGTTTACGAGCAGTACTTC
cdr3_aa: CASRTGLAVYEQYF

v_call: TRBV3-1/TRBV3-2
d_call: TRBD2
clone_size: once
j_call: TRBJ2-5
cdr3_length: 16
cdr3_nt: TGTGCCAGCAGCCAAGATAAGCGGGGGACTCAAGAGACCCAGTACTTC
cdr3_aa: CASSQDKRGTQETQYF

v_call: TRBV7-2
d_call: TRBD1
clone_size: .
j_call: TRBJ2-7
cdr3_length: 15
cdr3_nt: TGTGCCAGCAGCCAGAATTCCGGACAGGACTACGAGCAGTACTTC
cdr3_aa: CASSQNSGQDYEQYF

v_call: TRBV9
d_call: .
clone_size: .
j_call: TRBJ2-1
cdr3_length: 14
cdr3_nt: TGTGCCAGCAGCGTATCTAACGGGGGAAATGAGCAGTTCTTC
cdr3_aa: CASSVSNGGNEQFF

v_call: TRBV5-1
d_call: TRBD1
clone_size: .
j_call: TRBJ2-7
cdr3_length: 15
cdr3_nt: TGCGCCAGCAGCTTACCGGGACAGCTATCCTACGAGCAGTACTTC
cdr3_aa: CASSLPGQLSYEQYF

v_call: TRBV30
d_call: .
clone_size: .
j_call: TRBJ2-5
cdr3_length: 12
cdr3_nt: TGTGCCTGGAAGGGGGGGGGCAGGACCCAGTACTTC
cdr3_aa: CAWKGGGRTQYF

v_call: TRBV29-1
d_call: .
clone_size: .
j_call: TRBJ1-1
cdr3_length: 11
cdr3_nt: TGCAGCGTTGATAATGGCCCCGAAGCTTTCTTT
cdr3_aa: CSVDNGPEAFF

v_call: TRBV5-1
d_call: .
clone_size: .
j_call: TRBJ1-1
cdr3_length: 13
cdr3_nt: TGCGCCAGCAGCTTTACAGCTATGGGTGAAGCTTTCTTT
cdr3_aa: CASSFTAMGEAFF

v_call: TRBV7-2
d_call: TRBD2
clone_size: .
j_call: TRBJ2-5
cdr3_length: 19
cdr3_nt: TGTGCCAGCAGCCCCGGACGGCGGGGGGGCGCTACCCTGCAAGAGACCCAGTACTTC
cdr3_aa: CASSPGRRGGATLQETQYF

v_call: TRBV7-2
d_call: .
clone_size: .
j_call: TRBJ2-5
cdr3_length: 15
cdr3_nt: TGTGCCAGCAGCCCCCCGAGGAGGGCTGTCACGACCCAGTACTTC
cdr3_aa: CASSPPRRAVTTQYF

v_call: TRBV5-4
d_call: .
clone_size: .
j_call: TRBJ1-2
cdr3_length: 12
cdr3_nt: TGTGCCAGCAGCACCGACAGTTATGGCTACACCTTC
cdr3_aa: CASSTDSYGYTF

v_call: TRBV4-3
d_call: TRBD2
clone_size: .
j_call: TRBJ2-2
cdr3_length: 18
cdr3_nt: TGCGCCAGCAGCCAAGATTCTACTAGCGGGGGGCGGGTCGGGGAGCTGTTTTTT
cdr3_aa: CASSQDSTSGGRVGELFF

v_call: TRBV5-4
d_call: TRBD1
clone_size: few
j_call: TRBJ1-2
cdr3_length: 16
cdr3_nt: TGTGCCAGCAGCTCCTCGGTGGGACAGATACTCTATGGCTACACCTTC
cdr3_aa: CASSSSVGQILYGYTF

v_call: TRBV18
d_call: TRBD2
clone_size: .
j_call: TRBJ2-7
cdr3_length: 17
cdr3_nt: TGTGCCAGCTCACCACAATCATCTAGCGGGGGGATCTACGAGCAGTACTTC
cdr3_aa: CASSPQSSSGGIYEQYF

v_call: TRBV28
d_call: .
clone_size: .
j_call: TRBJ1-2
cdr3_length: 14
cdr3_nt: TGTGCCAGCAGTTTTTCCGGAAGCGGCTATGGCTACACCTTC
cdr3_aa: CASSFSGSGYGYTF

v_call: TRBV18
d_call: TRBD1
clone_size: .
j_call: TRBJ1-1
cdr3_length: 17
cdr3_nt: TGTGCCAGCTCACCACAGGGGCAGGGGGCGCGAGTTGTTGAAGCTTTCTTT
cdr3_aa: CASSPQGQGARVVEAFF

v_call: TRBV5-4
d_call: TRBD1
clone_size: few
j_call: TRBJ2-1
cdr3_length: 17
cdr3_nt: TGTGCCAGCAGCTTGGGGGGAAGCCGGGACAGGATGAGTGAGCAGTTCTTC
cdr3_aa: CASSLGGSRDRMSEQFF

v_call: TRBV6-5
d_call: .
clone_size: .
j_call: TRBJ2-1
cdr3_length: 16
cdr3_nt: TGTGCCAGCAGTTACTCGCCGGGGGTAACCTACAATGAGCAGTTCTTC
cdr3_aa: CASSYSPGVTYNEQFF

v_call: TRBV19
d_call: .
clone_size: .
j_call: TRBJ1-2
cdr3_length: 14
cdr3_nt: TGTGCCAGTAGTATAGGTCCGGGGAACTATGGCTACACCTTC
cdr3_aa: CASSIGPGNYGYTF

v_call: TRBV28
d_call: .
clone_size: .
j_call: TRBJ1-1
cdr3_length: 13
cdr3_nt: TGTGCCAGCAGCAACAGGGCCGGCACTGAAGCTTTCTTT
cdr3_aa: CASSNRAGTEAFF

v_call: TRBV27
d_call: TRBD2
clone_size: .
j_call: TRBJ2-2
cdr3_length: 16
cdr3_nt: TGTGCCAGCAGTTCGGGACTAGCGGGGTACACCGGGGAGCTGTTTTTT
cdr3_aa: CASSSGLAGYTGELFF

v_call: TRBV30
d_call: .
clone_size: .
j_call: TRBJ1-6
cdr3_length: 12
cdr3_nt: TGTGCCTGGAGTCAGTCCCAGGGAACCCTCCACTTT
cdr3_aa: CAWSQSQGTLHF

v_call: TRBV10-3
d_call: TRBD2
clone_size: .
j_call: TRBJ2-3
cdr3_length: 18
cdr3_nt: TGTGCCATCAGTGAGTCCGGGACTAGCGGGGGGACCAGGGATACGCAGTATTTT
cdr3_aa: CAISESGTSGGTRDTQYF

v_call: TRBV6-1
d_call: TRBD1
clone_size: .
j_call: TRBJ1-5
cdr3_length: 18
cdr3_nt: TGTGCCAGCAGTGCGGACAGGAGGATGGAAAGTAGCAATCAGCCCCAGCATTTT
cdr3_aa: CASSADRRMESSNQPQHF

v_call: TRBV5-1
d_call: .
clone_size: .
j_call: TRBJ2-5
cdr3_length: 14
cdr3_nt: TGCGCCAGCAGCGATCCGGGTTACCAAGAGACCCAGTACTTC
cdr3_aa: CASSDPGYQETQYF

v_call: TRBV10-3
d_call: TRBD2
clone_size: once
j_call: TRBJ2-3
cdr3_length: 16
cdr3_nt: TGTGCCATCAGTTATAAGGGACTAGCGGGTGCAGATACGCAGTATTTT
cdr3_aa: CAISYKGLAGADTQYF

v_call: TRBV28
d_call: TRBD1
clone_size: .
j_call: TRBJ2-7
cdr3_length: 15
cdr3_nt: TGTGCCAGCAGTCCTCAGGGGGCGGGTTCCTACGAGCAGTACTTC
cdr3_aa: CASSPQGAGSYEQYF

v_call: TRBV24-1
d_call: .
clone_size: few
j_call: TRBJ2-1
cdr3_length: 12
cdr3_nt: TGTGCCACCAGTGATTACCAGGGTGTAGAGTTCTTC
cdr3_aa: CATSDYQGVEFF

v_call: TRBV4-2
d_call: .
clone_size: .
j_call: TRBJ2-1
cdr3_length: 14
cdr3_nt: TGTGCCAGCAGCCCCCCCGGGATCTACAATGAGCAGTTCTTC
cdr3_aa: CASSPPGIYNEQFF

v_call: TRBV5-6
d_call: .
clone_size: .
j_call: TRBJ1-6
cdr3_length: 16
cdr3_nt: TGTGCCAGCAGTATTACGCCGGGACTCCGAACACCACCCCTCCACTTT
cdr3_aa: CASSITPGLRTPPLHF

v_call: TRBV5-6
d_call: .
clone_size: .
j_call: TRBJ2-5
cdr3_length: 13
cdr3_nt: TGTGCCAGCAGCCCTACTAACCAAGAGACCCAGTACTTC
cdr3_aa: CASSPTNQETQYF

v_call: TRBV29-1
d_call: .
clone_size: .
j_call: TRBJ2-7
cdr3_length: 14
cdr3_nt: TGCAGCGTTGTAGGGAGGGGGACATCCTACGAGCAGTACTTC
cdr3_aa: CSVVGRGTSYEQYF

v_call: TRBV6-5
d_call: .
clone_size: .
j_call: TRBJ2-7
cdr3_length: 14
cdr3_nt: TGTGCCAGCAGTTACTTGCAGGGTTCCTACGAGCAGTACTTC
cdr3_aa: CASSYLQGSYEQYF

v_call: TRBV7-3
d_call: .
clone_size: once
j_call: TRBJ2-2
cdr3_length: 14
cdr3_nt: TGTGCCAGCAGCCGCACGGGGACTTCCGGGGAGCTGTTTTTT
cdr3_aa: CASSRTGTSGELFF

v_call: TRBV5-1
d_call: TRBD1
clone_size: .
j_call: TRBJ2-1
cdr3_length: 15
cdr3_nt: TGCGCCAGCACCTACGGGACAGACCTCTACAATGAGCAGTTCTTC
cdr3_aa: CASTYGTDLYNEQFF